There are a few counts of the clone carrying this TCR beta chain. Its matching antigen is unknown. This sample is part of a study of liver allograft versus peripheral blood T cells. Looking at the study overall: Comparative analysis was performed on T cell receptor repertoires from transplanted livers and from recipients' peripheral blood. Study outcomes and limitations: There were reportedly differences between T cell receptor repertoires inside liver allografts and those in peripheral blood.

MiXCR, run by TCRdb on the reads, gives a single entry per CDR3 protein. Among around 16,000 distinct CDR3 sequences listed, around 20% were seen once. The sequence derives from a human patient who had a liver transplant. T cells may partly derive from the graft donor.

The CDR3 bases are TGTGCCAGCAGTGGGAGCGGGGCGGGCGTCTCCTACAATGAGCAGTTCTTC. Translated: CASSGSGAGVSYNEQFF. This rearrangement joins TRBV28 to TRBJ2-1, with 7 positions matching TRBD2. J lost 0 bases, V lost 5 bases, and 10 bases had no gene match. The CDR3 runs to 17 residues. CDR1 and CDR2 from the germline V gene are MDHEN and SYDVKM.